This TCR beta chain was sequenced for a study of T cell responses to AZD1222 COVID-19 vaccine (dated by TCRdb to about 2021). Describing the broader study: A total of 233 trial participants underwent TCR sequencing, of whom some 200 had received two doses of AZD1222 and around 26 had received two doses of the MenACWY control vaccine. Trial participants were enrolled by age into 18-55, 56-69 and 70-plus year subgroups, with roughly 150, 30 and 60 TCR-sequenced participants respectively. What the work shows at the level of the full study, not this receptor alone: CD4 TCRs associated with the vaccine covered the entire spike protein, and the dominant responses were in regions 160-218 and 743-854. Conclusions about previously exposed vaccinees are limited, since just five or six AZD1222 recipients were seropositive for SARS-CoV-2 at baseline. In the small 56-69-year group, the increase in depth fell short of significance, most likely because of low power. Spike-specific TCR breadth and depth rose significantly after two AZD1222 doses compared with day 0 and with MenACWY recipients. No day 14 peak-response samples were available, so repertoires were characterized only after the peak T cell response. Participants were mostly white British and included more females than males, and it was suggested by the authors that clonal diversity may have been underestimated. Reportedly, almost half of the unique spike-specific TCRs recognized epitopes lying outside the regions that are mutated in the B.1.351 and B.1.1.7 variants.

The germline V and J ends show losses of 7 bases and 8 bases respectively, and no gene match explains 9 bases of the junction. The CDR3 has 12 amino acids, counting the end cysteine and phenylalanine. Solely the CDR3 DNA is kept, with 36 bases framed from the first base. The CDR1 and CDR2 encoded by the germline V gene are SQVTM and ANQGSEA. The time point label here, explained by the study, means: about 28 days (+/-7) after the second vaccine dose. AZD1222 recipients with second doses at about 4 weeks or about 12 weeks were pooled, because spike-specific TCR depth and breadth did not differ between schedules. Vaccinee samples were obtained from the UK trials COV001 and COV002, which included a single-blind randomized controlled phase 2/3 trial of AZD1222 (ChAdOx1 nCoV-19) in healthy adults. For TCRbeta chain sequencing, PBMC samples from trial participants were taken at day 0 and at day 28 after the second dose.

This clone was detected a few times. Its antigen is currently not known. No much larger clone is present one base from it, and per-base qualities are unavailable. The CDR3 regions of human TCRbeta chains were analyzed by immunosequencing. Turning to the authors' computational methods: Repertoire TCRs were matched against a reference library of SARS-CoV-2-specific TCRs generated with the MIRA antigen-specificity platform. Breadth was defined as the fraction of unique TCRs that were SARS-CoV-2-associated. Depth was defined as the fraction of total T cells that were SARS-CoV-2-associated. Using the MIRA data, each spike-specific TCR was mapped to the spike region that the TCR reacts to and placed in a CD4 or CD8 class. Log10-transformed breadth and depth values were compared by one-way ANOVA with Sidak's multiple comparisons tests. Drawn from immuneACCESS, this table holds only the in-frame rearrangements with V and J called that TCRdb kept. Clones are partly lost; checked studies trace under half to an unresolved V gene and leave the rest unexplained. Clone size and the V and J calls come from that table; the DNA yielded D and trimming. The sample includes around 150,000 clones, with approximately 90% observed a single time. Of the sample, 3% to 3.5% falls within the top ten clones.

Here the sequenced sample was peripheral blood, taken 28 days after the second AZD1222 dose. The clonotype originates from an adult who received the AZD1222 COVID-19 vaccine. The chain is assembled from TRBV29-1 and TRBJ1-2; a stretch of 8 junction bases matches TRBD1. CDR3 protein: CSGLTGERGYTF. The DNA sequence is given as TGCAGCGGACTGACAGGGGAACGAGGCTACACCTTC.